This entry concerns a single T cell receptor beta chain. Antigen unknown. The sample belongs to a study of T cell responses to AZD1222 COVID-19 vaccine. The study's findings and limits: No day 14 peak samples; only post-peak repertoires were characterized. It should be noted that donors were predominantly white British and more often female, and clonal diversity was possibly underestimated.

The V and J ends lost 1 base and 3 bases respectively, with 9 bases between them. The CDR3 length is 14 residues. Germline CDR1 reads SGHTA; CDR2 reads FQGNSA. Some clones are missing from TCRdb's copy, which holds only in-frame ones; the method was immunoSEQ multiplex PCR. Of about 140,000 clones detected, 92% appear once; the ten largest clones hold around 3.5%. The material sequenced was peripheral blood, taken 28 days after the second AZD1222 dose. This TCR came from an adult who received the AZD1222 COVID-19 vaccine. This chain joins TRBV7-2 and TRBJ1-2; D is unresolved. CDR3 in amino acids: CASSLGVGHYGYTF. For the CDR3, the DNA is TGTGCCAGCAGCTTAGGGGTCGGTCACTATGGCTACACCTTC. Combining the CDR3 with reference TRBV7-2 and TRBJ1-2 gives the whole variable domain GAGVSQSPSNKVTEKGKDVELRCDPISGHTALYWYRQSLGQGLEFLIYFQGNSAPDKSGLPSDRFSAERTGGSVSTLTIQRTQQEDSAVYLCASSLGVGHYGYTFGSGTRLTVV.